This T cell receptor beta chain derives from a study of T cell responses to AZD1222 COVID-19 vaccine. General study results and limits: In a largely white British group with more females than males, clonal diversity was possibly underestimated.

The V segment lost 4 bases and the J segment 4 bases; nucleotides outside the gene matches: 8. Germline V gene sequence: CDR1 LGHDT, CDR2 YNNKEL (reference sequence). The CDR3 runs 15 residues. TCRdb keeps only in-frame clones here, not all; method: immunoSEQ multiplex PCR. This table has approximately 140,000 clones, roughly 92% appearing once. On this clone itself: Its specificity is not known.

Sequencing was performed on peripheral blood, taken on day 0 of AZD1222 vaccination. The rearrangement uses TRBV3-1 (or the pseudogene TRBV3-2) and TRBJ1-2, with TRBD1 matching over 8 bases. This sequence was found in an adult in good health. The CDR3 loop reads CASSLWTGPGYGYTF. The CDR3 nucleotides are TGTGCCAGCAGCCTTTGGACAGGGCCGGGCTATGGCTACACCTTC.